The 9 T cell receptor beta chains in this list originate from one sample, sequenced in a study of early T cells in non-severe SARS-CoV-2 infection. TCRdb fed the 5' RACE reads into MiXCR, producing one record per CDR3 protein. Here the sample spans more than 90,000 distinct CDR3 sequences, roughly an eighth being singletons. The sequenced material came from whole blood. These receptors were obtained from an adult who was a healthcare worker with PCR-confirmed SARS-CoV-2 infection or an uninfected control (not recorded which).

The chain uses TRBV10-2 and TRBJ1-2; D is unresolved. The V end was cut by 4 bases, the J end by 4 bases, with 16 bases between. Per the germline V gene, CDR1 is WSHSY and CDR2 is SAAADI. The CDR3 runs to 15 residues. In nucleotides, the CDR3 is TGCGCCAGCAGTGTCTCGACACGGACCTTCTATGGCTACACCTTC. It is translated as CASSVSTRTFYGYTF.

This chain connects TRBV3-1 to TRBJ1-1; D remains unclear. The ends were cut back, 3 bases at V and 1 base at J, with 15 bases in the middle. Germline CDR1 LGHDT, CDR2 YNNKEL (reference sequence). The CDR3 is 16 residues long. CDR3: CASSQAHSQPNTEAFF. The CDR3 nucleotides read TGTGCCAGCAGCCAGGCCCACAGCCAACCGAACACTGAAGCTTTCTTT.

J is TRBJ2-7 and V is TRBV7-3; D not certain. The V and J ends lost 1 base and 7 bases respectively, with 11 bases between them. This CDR3 has 13 amino acids. Per germline, CDR1 SGHTA and CDR2 FQGTGA. For the CDR3, the DNA is TGTGCCAGCAGCTTAAATGGGGTGGAGGAGCAGTACTTC. The encoded protein is CASSLNGVEEQYF.

The chain recombines TRBV23-1 with TRBJ1-5; D is perhaps TRBD1 (6 bases). TRBV23-1 is placed among ORFs of uncertain function. CDR3 size: 15 residues. V was shortened by 7 bases and J by 4 bases, with 17 bases between the two germline ends. The CDR3 here is CASTRRGEGNQPQHF. Written as DNA, the CDR3 is TGCGCCAGCACACGCAGGGGAGAAGGAAATCAGCCCCAGCATTTT.

This clonotype has at least ten counts. This rearrangement joins TRBV18 to TRBJ1-6, with D perhaps matching TRBD1 (5 bases). Trimming took off 0 bases at V and 7 bases at J, with 7 bases between the two ends. The V gene's germline CDR1 is KGHSH and CDR2 LQKENI. The CDR3 has 14 amino acids. DNA of the CDR3: TGTGCCAGCTCACCACCAGGGACGAATTCACCCCTCCACTTT. Amino acid sequence: CASSPPGTNSPLHF.

This clonotype has just a few counts. The chain is built from TRBV6-5 and TRBJ1-5, with no clear D. The CDR3 loop spans 13 amino acids. V was shortened by 0 bases and J by 1 base, with 1 base between the two germline ends. Germline V gene data show CDR1 as MNHEY and CDR2 as SVGAGI. The CDR3 DNA reads TGTGCCAGCAGTTACTCGAGCAATCAGCCCCAGCATTTT. This translates into CASSYSSNQPQHF.

This rearrangement joins TRBV7-2 to TRBJ2-3; D gene ambiguous. Germline V gives CDR1 SGHTA, CDR2 FQGNSA. The CDR3 is 15 amino acids. Trimming left V 1 base short and J 0 bases short, with 8 bases between. CDR3 sequence (DNA): TGTGCCAGCAGCTTAGATGGGTTTAGCACAGATACGCAGTATTTT. Protein product: CASSLDGFSTDTQYF.

This clonotype was detected ten times or more. V usage is TRBV6-2 or TRBV6-3 and J usage is TRBJ2-1; D uncertain. From germline, CDR1 is MNHEY and CDR2 SVGEGT. The V end was cut by 2 bases, the J end by 5 bases, with 7 bases between. This CDR3 has 13 residues. The CDR3 is CASSYVPNNEQFF. The DNA for the CDR3 is TGTGCCAGCAGTTACGTTCCCAACAATGAGCAGTTCTTC.

This clonotype was seen repeatedly, ten times or more. The gene calls are TRBV7-9 and TRBJ1-6; the D is unclear. V shed 4 bases and J shed 9 bases, with 7 bases lying between them. Germline V gene lookup returns CDR1 SEHNR and CDR2 FQNEAQ (reference sequence). CDR3 size: 12 residues. CDR3: CASSSGLSPLHF. As DNA, the CDR3 is TGTGCCAGCAGCTCTGGACTTTCACCCCTCCACTTT.